This entry lists 9 T cell receptor beta chains sequenced from one sample in a study of T cell clonotyping in hematopoietic cell transplantation. Time point denoted: recipient sample about 28 days before transplant, after cytoreduction. The repertoire was sequenced with immunoSEQ multiplex PCR; TCRdb's copy has only in-frame clones and lacks some. The sample shows 45,000 or so clones, roughly four fifths of them seen only once. The sample in question was peripheral blood mononuclear cells, obtained before stem cell transplant. The receptor set was obtained from a man aged 60 to 75 with myelodysplastic syndrome. Some clones in this sample may be carry-over from other donors' samples.

CDR3 nucleotides: TGTGCCAGCAGCGTCGGGGGGCGAGCGAACACCGGGGAGCTGTTTTTT. Its protein is CASSVGGRANTGELFF. The chain carries TRBV9 and TRBJ2-2; tentatively, D is TRBD2 (7 bases). V shed 2 bases and J shed 0 bases, with 11 bases lying between them. The length of the CDR3 is 16 residues. In germline, CDR1 is SGDLS, CDR2 YYNGEE.

This sequence joins TRBV19 and TRBJ2-3, with unresolved D. The CDR3 is made up of 15 amino acids. Germline values: CDR1 LNHDA, CDR2 SQIVND (reference sequence). V lost 4 bases and J lost 0, with 11 bases in between. The CDR3 DNA reads TGTGCCAGTAGTACACCCTCCGGGAGCACAGATACGCAGTATTTT. Translating gives CASSTPSGSTDTQYF.

The rearrangement uses TRBV6-5 and TRBJ2-7; D may be TRBD2 (5 bases). V was pared by 7 bases and J by 1 base, with 11 bases between. This CDR3 spans 13 amino acids. The germline V gene encodes CDR1 MNHEY and CDR2 SVGAGI. CDR3 nucleotide sequence: TGTGCCAGCAAGAGGGCAGGTTCCTACGAGCAGTACTTC. This sequence encodes CASKRAGSYEQYF.

The rearrangement joins TRBV5-1 to TRBJ2-3; TRBD2 aligns across 8 bases. The germline CDR1 and CDR2 sequences are SGHRS and YFSETQ. V was pared by 2 bases and J by 3 bases, with 5 bases of the junction left unmatched. The CDR3 has 15 amino acids. This chain's CDR3 is CASSLQRGKTDTQYF. In nucleotides, the CDR3 is TGCGCCAGCAGCTTACAGCGGGGGAAAACAGATACGCAGTATTTT.

The chain uses TRBV28 and TRBJ2-7; TRBD1 matches at 7 bases. Germline V lookup: CDR1 MDHEN, CDR2 SYDVKM. CDR3 length: 15 residues. V lost 4 bases, J lost 1 base, and 7 bases stayed unmatched. As DNA, the CDR3 is TGTGCCAGCAGTTACCCCGGGACAGCGTCCTACGAGCAGTACTTC. Translating gives CASSYPGTASYEQYF.

The chain recombines TRBV5-1 with TRBJ1-4; the D gene is possibly TRBD1 (6 bases). The CDR3 totals 14 residues. Trimming left V 6 bases short and J 4 bases short, with 13 bases between. CDR1 SGHRS and CDR2 YFSETQ come from the germline V gene. The CDR3 is CASTPTGFNEKLFF. The CDR3 DNA reads TGCGCCAGCACCCCGACAGGCTTTAATGAAAAACTGTTTTTT.

This chain connects TRBV6-1 to TRBJ1-2; TRBD1 agrees at 9 bases. The V and J ends lost 3 bases and 8 bases, in that order; junction bases with no gene match: 16. There are 17 residues in the CDR3. The germline V gene encodes CDR1 MNHNS and CDR2 SASEGT. The CDR3 nucleotides read TGTGCCAGCAGTGATTGGGACAGGGTAGTTGTAACGGAGGGCTACACCTTC. It encodes CASSDWDRVVVTEGYTF.

The chain uses TRBV28 and TRBJ2-4; D ambiguous. V lost 6 bases and J 6 bases, leaving 12 bases between the germline ends. The germline CDR1 and CDR2 sequences are MDHEN and SYDVKM. This CDR3 has 13 residues. CDR3 sequence: CASSRPPGNIQYF. CDR3 in DNA: TGTGCCAGCAGCCGACCGCCGGGAAACATTCAGTACTTC. Looking up the rest from reference TRBV28 and TRBJ2-4 gives the full variable domain: DVKVTQSSRYLVKRTGEKVFLECVQDMDHENMFWYRQDPGLGLRLIYFSYDVKMKEKGDIPEGYSVSREKKERFSLILESASTNQTSMYLCASSRPPGNIQYFGAGTRLSVL.

The gene calls are TRBV6-5 and TRBJ1-2, with 10 positions matching TRBD1. Germline V CDR1 and CDR2: MNHEY, SVGAGI. Germline trimming cut 0 bases from V and 4 bases from J; bases unmatched to any gene: 2. The CDR3 is 15 residues long. In DNA form, the CDR3 reads TGTGCCAGCAGTTACTCGACAGGGGGCTTCTATGGCTACACCTTC. Encoded protein: CASSYSTGGFYGYTF.